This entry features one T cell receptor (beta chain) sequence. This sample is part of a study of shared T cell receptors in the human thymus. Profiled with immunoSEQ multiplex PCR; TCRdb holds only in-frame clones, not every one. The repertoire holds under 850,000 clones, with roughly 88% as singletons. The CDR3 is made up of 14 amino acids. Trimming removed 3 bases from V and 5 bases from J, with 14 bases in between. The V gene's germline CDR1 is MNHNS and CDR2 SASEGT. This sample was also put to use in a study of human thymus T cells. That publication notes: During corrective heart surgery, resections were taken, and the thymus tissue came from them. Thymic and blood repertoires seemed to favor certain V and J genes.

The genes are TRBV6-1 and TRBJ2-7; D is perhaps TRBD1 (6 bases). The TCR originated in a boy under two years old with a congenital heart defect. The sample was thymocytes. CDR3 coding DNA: TGTGCCAGCAGTGACCCTCGGACAGACCACGAGCAGTACTTC. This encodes CASSDPRTDHEQYF.